Shown below are 5 T cell receptor beta chains from a single sample sequenced in a study of tumor and adjacent non-tumor tissue in lung cancer. No cell sorting was done before RNA was extracted from the tissue. More than 3 cm separated this lung sample from the edge of the tumor. A modified ARM-PCR protocol with three rounds of nested PCR amplified TCRbeta. TCRdb re-called the multiplex PCR reads with MiXCR, one entry per CDR3 protein. The sample lists roughly 67,000 distinct CDR3 sequences, roughly three quarters occurring once. The source material was distant non-tumor lung tissue. Receptor source: a man in his 60s with non-small cell lung cancer.

As concerns this clonotype: Without the conserved terminal phenylalanine or tryptophan, this CDR3 likely stems from a read error. V gene TRBV29-1 combines with J gene TRBJ2-2, with D perhaps matching TRBD1 (5 bases). The CDR3 sequence is 14 residues long. The V gene's germline CDR1 is SQVTM and CDR2 ANQGSEA. DNA of the CDR3: TGCGGCGCCTACCCCAGGGTCGTGGGCGGGGAGCTGTTTCTT. This codes for CGAYPRVVGGELFL.

The rearrangement uses TRBV28 and TRBJ2-1; D possibly matches TRBD1 or TRBD2 (5 bases each). Germline CDR1 MDHEN, CDR2 SYDVKM. This CDR3 spans 14 amino acids. The CDR3 loop is CDSQGARSYNEQFF. CDR3 bases: TGTGACTCGCAGGGAGCGAGAAGCTACAATGAGCAGTTCTTC.

The V and J genes are TRBV29-1 and TRBJ2-3, with D uncertain. The ends were cut back, 6 bases at V and 4 bases at J, with 14 bases in the middle. The germline gives CDR1 SQVTM, CDR2 ANQGSEA. The CDR3 sequence is 13 residues long. The CDR3 coding sequence is TGCAGCGTAGTAGAGCAGGTTGCAGATACGCAGTATTTT. Protein: CSVVEQVADTQYF.

This clonotype was observed a few times. The junction shows a germline mismatch at one end, possibly a read error. This rearrangement joins TRBV4-2 to TRBJ1-1, with TRBD1 identical over 11 bases. The V gene's germline CDR1 is LGHNA and CDR2 YNFKEQ. The CDR3 is 15 residues long. The CDR3 sequence: CASSQGQGARTEAFF. CDR3 bases: TGTGCCAGCAGTCAAGGACAGGGGGCTAGAACTGAAGCTTTCTTT.

As regards this clonotype: A read error may account for a junction end that differs from germline. The chain is built from TRBV6-5 and TRBJ1-2; 7 bases match TRBD1. The germline gives CDR1 MNHEY, CDR2 SVGAGI. The CDR3 sequence is 15 residues long. The CDR3, as DNA: TGTGCCAGCAGTCGACAGGGTGGGAATAGCCATGGCTACGCCTTC. Translation gives CASSRQGGNSHGYAF.